This T cell receptor (beta chain) was identified in a study of vaccination and CD4 T cells after COVID-19. V gave up 5 bases and J gave up 3 bases, with 20 bases separating them. The CDR3 is 17 amino acids. CDR1 is SGHTA and CDR2 is FQGNSA in the germline V gene. Sequence data for DNA of cultured CD4+ T cells were generated by the Oncomine TCR Beta short-read assay. TCRdb ran MiXCR on the PCR reads and lists one entry per CDR3 protein. The sample yields more than 13,000 distinct CDR3 sequences, about 28% seen once. Indicated treatment: approximately nine-day PBMC culture with coronavirus spike peptide pools or control peptides (ViraFEST assay). A note on this clonotype: What it binds is unknown.

The source of this sequence is a human donor with COVID-19. Sequenced material: cultured CD4+ T cells from blood. This chain uses TRBV7-2 with TRBJ2-1, with TRBD2 as a possible D gene (6 bases). The CDR3 nucleotides read TGTGCCAGCAGCCGGACCGGCAGGCGGGGAAGCTACAATGAGCAGTTCTTC. This gives the protein CASSRTGRRGSYNEQFF.